The 18 T cell receptor beta chains listed next were all sequenced from one sample in a study of cytomegalovirus exposure and HLA in healthy donors. 60 Vbeta and 13 Jbeta primers were used in PCR. TCRdb keeps only in-frame clones here, not all; method: immunoSEQ multiplex PCR. The profile shows roughly 100,000 clones, around 75% of them singletons. Input material: PBMCs. The receptors originated from a man aged 25-45 years in good health and CMV-seronegative.

The J gene is TRBJ1-6, the V gene TRBV7-2; 7 bases agree with TRBD1. The germline V gene encodes CDR1 SGHTA and CDR2 FQGNSA. This CDR3 comprises 14 residues. Trimming at V came to 7 bases and at J to 7 bases, leaving 7 bases not matched to a gene. The CDR3: CASNNDRANSPLHF. In DNA, the CDR3 is TGTGCCAGCAATAACGACAGGGCAAATTCACCCCTCCACTTT.

This clone was picked up many times. The rearrangement links TRBV5-4 to TRBJ2-1; TRBD2 aligns across 15 bases. Germline V lookup: CDR1 SGHNT, CDR2 YYREEE (reference sequence). This CDR3 has 17 residues. J was trimmed by 7 bases and V by 0 bases; bases with no gene match: 5. As DNA, the CDR3 is TGTGCCAGCAGCTTGGCCGCGGGACTAGCGGGAGGAAATGAGCAGTTCTTC. As protein: CASSLAAGLAGGNEQFF. Full variable domain (rest looked up from reference TRBV5-4 and TRBJ2-1): ETGVTQSPTHLIKTRGQQVTLRCSSQSGHNTVSWYQQALGQGPQFIFQYYREEENGRGNFPPRFSGLQFPNYSSELNVNALELDDSALYLCASSLAAGLAGGNEQFFGPGTRLTVL.

J is TRBJ2-5 and V is TRBV29-1; 14 bases align to TRBD2. The germline gives CDR1 SQVTM, CDR2 ANQGSEA. The CDR3 covers 17 residues. With V trimmed by 7 bases and J by 2 bases, 12 bases remained unmatched. In DNA form, the CDR3 reads TGCAGCGCCCTAGGGACTAGCGGGAGCGGTGAACAAGAGACCCAGTACTTC. Its protein is CSALGTSGSGEQETQYF.

Turning to this clone: The junction departs from the called germline gene at one end, perhaps through a read error. CDR3 loop: CASRLIRSEAFF. As DNA, the CDR3 is TGTGCCAGCCGTTTGATCAGGTCTGAAGCTTTCTTT. The gene calls are TRBV28 and TRBJ1-1; no firm D call. Germline lookup yields CDR1 MDHEN and CDR2 SYDVKM. CDR3 size: 12 residues.

This clone was counted only a few times. The chain has TRBV10-3 and TRBJ2-1, with TRBD1 identical over 12 bases. The CDR3 runs 14 residues. Germline CDR1 and CDR2: ENHRY and SYGVKD. J gave up 9 bases and V 6 bases, and 6 bases lay outside the gene matches. The CDR3 spells CAIRPGQGAVEQFF. In DNA form, the CDR3 reads TGTGCCATCAGACCGGGACAGGGGGCTGTTGAGCAGTTCTTC.

The chain joins TRBV6-1 to TRBJ1-2, with TRBD1 matching 11 bases. The germline CDR1 and CDR2 sequences are MNHNS and SASEGT. The CDR3 has 16 residues. Germline trimming cut 4 bases from V and 4 bases from J; bases unmatched to any gene: 8. CDR3 nucleotide sequence: TGTGCCAGCAGTGCACGGACTGGGACAGGGGGCTATGGCTACACCTTC. It yields the protein CASSARTGTGGYGYTF.

The rearrangement joins TRBV9 to TRBJ1-2; D is unresolved. Deletions cut 5 bases from V and 7 bases from J, with 9 bases between. The CDR3 runs 11 residues. CDR1 is SGDLS and CDR2 is YYNGEE in the germline V gene. This CDR3 reads CASRNELGYTF. The CDR3 DNA reads as TGTGCCAGCAGGAACGAGCTTGGCTACACCTTC.

The chain carries TRBV10-3 and TRBJ1-4; D may be TRBD1 (6 bases). CDR1 is ENHRY and CDR2 is SYGVKD in the germline V gene. This CDR3 has 13 amino acids. V lost 6 bases and J lost 6, with 11 bases in between. The CDR3, as DNA: TGTGCCATCAGGACACAGGGAGATGAAAAACTGTTTTTT. Protein sequence: CAIRTQGDEKLFF.

This clone has more than one count but fewer than ten. The genes are TRBV5-8 and TRBJ1-1; TRBD1 matches at 11 bases. This CDR3 has 15 residues. In germline, CDR1 is SGHTS, CDR2 YDEGEE. Unmatched junction bases numbered 6, after V lost 6 bases and J lost 2 bases. The CDR3 here is CASNIRTGGNTEAFF. CDR3 nucleotides: TGTGCCAGCAACATCAGGACAGGGGGCAACACTGAAGCTTTCTTT. The variable domain in full, with the rest retrieved from reference TRBV5-8 and TRBJ1-1, is EAGVTQSPTHLIKTRGQQATLRCSPISGHTSVYWYQQALGLGLQFLLWYDEGEERNRGNFPPRFSGRQFPNYSSELNVNALELEDSALYLCASNIRTGGNTEAFFGQGTRLTVV.

The chain is built from TRBV19 and TRBJ2-3; 14 nucleotides agree with TRBD2. The CDR3 has 17 amino acids. CDR1 and CDR2 (germline): LNHDA, SQIVND (reference sequence). V was clipped by 10 bases and J by 3 bases; unmatched bases: 12. Here the CDR3 reads CAKATSGRALFTDTQYF. Written as DNA, the CDR3 is TGTGCCAAAGCGACTAGCGGGAGGGCCCTATTTACAGATACGCAGTATTTT.

This rearrangement joins TRBV29-1 to TRBJ2-1; TRBD1 agrees at 7 bases. Looked up from germline, CDR1 is SQVTM and CDR2 is ANQGSEA. V lost 6 bases and J lost 2; bases outside the gene matches: 10. The CDR3 totals 15 residues. Written as DNA, the CDR3 is TGCAGCGTCGCTCGGTCGGGGACAGCCTACAATGAGCAGTTCTTC. Translated, it gives CSVARSGTAYNEQFF.

The rearrangement links TRBV9 to TRBJ2-3; maybe TRBD1 (5 bases). The germline V gene encodes CDR1 SGDLS and CDR2 YYNGEE. Deletions cut 0 bases from V and 6 bases from J, with 5 bases between. The CDR3 is 12 amino acids. DNA of the CDR3: TGTGCCAGCAGCGTAGAGGGGGATACGCAGTATTTT. It yields the protein CASSVEGDTQYF.

The chain recombines TRBV18 with TRBJ1-2; D gene uncertain. Trimming took off 6 bases at V and 2 bases at J, with 19 bases between the two ends. Per the germline V gene, CDR1 is KGHSH and CDR2 is LQKENI. The CDR3 runs to 16 residues. CDR3 region: CASSPSEGGGNYGYTF. For the CDR3, the DNA is TGTGCCAGCTCCCCTAGCGAGGGAGGAGGAAACTATGGCTACACCTTC.

The chain joins TRBV7-2 to TRBJ2-3; TRBD2 agrees at 8 bases. Per the germline V gene, CDR1 is SGHTA and CDR2 is FQGNSA. The CDR3 spans 14 residues. After removal of 5 bases from V and 5 bases from J, the junction contained 6 bases not matched to a gene. This CDR3 is CASSPGGAQDTQYF. CDR3 DNA sequence: TGTGCCAGCAGCCCCGGGGGGGCGCAAGATACGCAGTATTTT. Full variable domain (remainder filled in from reference TRBV7-2 and TRBJ2-3): GAGVSQSPSNKVTEKGKDVELRCDPISGHTALYWYRQSLGQGLEFLIYFQGNSAPDKSGLPSDRFSAERTGGSVSTLTIQRTQQEDSAVYLCASSPGGAQDTQYFGPGTRLTVL.

The chain combines TRBV5-4 with TRBJ2-2, with D possibly TRBD2 on 6 matching bases. CDR1 and CDR2 from the germline V gene are SGHNT and YYREEE (reference sequence). CDR3 length equals 15 residues. Trimming removed 0 bases from V and 3 bases from J, with 9 bases in between. CDR3 protein: CASSLGRGDTGELFF. The DNA of the CDR3 is TGTGCCAGCAGCTTGGGGCGGGGCGACACCGGGGAGCTGTTTTTT. Full variable domain (outside the CDR3, taken from reference TRBV5-4 and TRBJ2-2): ETGVTQSPTHLIKTRGQQVTLRCSSQSGHNTVSWYQQALGQGPQFIFQYYREEENGRGNFPPRFSGLQFPNYSSELNVNALELDDSALYLCASSLGRGDTGELFFGEGSRLTVL.

Only one count was recorded for this clone. V usage is TRBV19 and J usage is TRBJ2-3, with 9 positions matching TRBD2. Germline values: CDR1 LNHDA, CDR2 SQIVND (reference sequence). V trimming: 1 base; J trimming: 4 bases; junction bases outside the gene matches: 3. The CDR3 length is 15 residues. CDR3 nucleotides: TGTGCCAGTAGTATAGGCGGGGGGGCCCCAGATACGCAGTATTTT. Its protein product is CASSIGGGAPDTQYF. The full variable domain, in which reference TRBV19 and TRBJ2-3 provide the parts outside the CDR3, is DGGITQSPKYLFRKEGQNVTLSCEQNLNHDAMYWYRQDPGQGLRLIYYSQIVNDFQKGDIAEGYSVSREKKESFPLTVTSAQKNPTAFYLCASSIGGGAPDTQYFGPGTRLTVL.

The J gene is TRBJ1-3, the V gene TRBV9; tentative D call: TRBD1 (6 bases). CDR1 is SGDLS and CDR2 is YYNGEE in the germline V gene. V was pared by 3 bases and J by 4 bases, with 11 bases between. CDR3 length: 14 amino acids. The CDR3 is CASSDGTPGNTIYF. The CDR3 coding sequence is TGTGCCAGCAGCGACGGGACACCGGGAAACACCATATATTTT.

The V gene is TRBV19, the J gene TRBJ2-6; a weak D match, TRBD1 (6 bases). The CDR3 consists of 16 residues. The germline CDR1 and CDR2 sequences are LNHDA and SQIVND (reference sequence). V gave up 3 bases and J gave up 0 bases, with 9 bases separating them. The CDR3 sequence: CASSMGQRSGANVLTF. CDR3 nucleotide sequence: TGTGCCAGTAGTATGGGACAACGCTCTGGGGCCAACGTCCTGACTTTC.